This TCR beta chain was recovered during a study of CD8 T cells in ankylosing spondylitis. Whole-study results and caveats: According to the report, clones linked to the disease were significantly enriched in matched synovial fluid samples taken from ankylosing spondylitis patients. About 8 highly homologous variants made up a TCR beta motif, and this motif appeared characteristic of ankylosing spondylitis blood. Some motif variants had been reported before (in reactive arthritis synovial fluid and blood).

The CDR3 totals 16 residues. CDR1 is DFQATT and CDR2 is SNEGSKA in the germline V gene (reference sequence). V was cut by 0 bases and J by 3 bases, with 15 bases left in between. Quantitative 5'-RACE with molecular barcodes produced the TCR beta libraries. TCRdb processed the 5' RACE reads anew with MiXCR; each CDR3 protein has one entry. Of approximately 300,000 distinct CDR3 sequences in the sample, roughly 20% are singletons; the top ten hold 7.8%. With regard to this clonotype: The antigen is not known.

The gene calls are TRBV20-1 and TRBJ2-1; D is unclear. Material for sequencing was blood, either unsorted or a sorted T cell fraction (not recorded which). This receptor was taken from a male donor with ankylosing spondylitis or in good health (not recorded which). CDR3 bases: TGCAGTGCTAGAGACCCTGGAAGGCGGAACTACAATGAGCAGTTCTTC. This gives the protein CSARDPGRRNYNEQFF.